This TCR beta chain was identified during a study of cytomegalovirus exposure and HLA in healthy donors (dated by TCRdb to the late 2010s). Turning to the overall study: According to a later analysis, the 100 to 150 validation repertoires were produced on the same platform as the 666 repertoires of the first cohort. The study was designed to test whether signatures of past pathogen exposure could be identified by cataloging public T cell receptors. Besides the first cohort of 550 to 750 subjects, a separate validation cohort made up of over 95 different subjects was used. To predict cytomegalovirus infection status, the study combined high-throughput TCR immunosequencing, statistical association of individual TCRs with disease status, and machine learning. Points the paper makes about the study in general: The study gave a list of 150 to 200 TCR beta chains associated with cytomegalovirus. All 120 or so repertoires were used to score co-occurrence in the validation cohort in a later analysis, because that analysis had no HLA typing for the cohort. In a later analysis, TCRs clustered in the first cohort were found to also tend to co-occur in the 100 to 150 validation repertoires, with about 94% of cluster scores above 0. The authors suggested that the approach could potentially be extended to other disease states and immunological phenotypes. In vitro tests confirmed that a few of the cytomegalovirus-associated TCR beta chains recognize cytomegalovirus antigens. Most TCR sequences were seen in very few donors, while some public TCRs were found in many individuals. In both the original and validation cohorts, the classifier was reported to diagnose cytomegalovirus status with high specificity and sensitivity.

Separate from the approximately 670-subject first cohort, the validation cohort of some 130 subjects was the group to which the donors belonged. Looking up the germline V gene yields CDR1 SGDLS and CDR2 YYNGEE. The CDR3 covers 15 residues, taking in both the cysteine and the phenylalanine. Just the 45-base CDR3 DNA is kept, in frame starting at base 1. V sheds 4 bases and J sheds 4 bases, leaving 17 bases between their ends. Worth noting for this clone: What this receptor recognizes is not known. Base qualities were left out, and no much larger clone turns up one base away.

Library preparation was by the immunoSEQ multiplex PCR assay. The original pipeline was this. To diagnose cytomegalovirus status from the catalog of TCR beta chain sequences, a statistical classification framework was built. The table was pulled from immuneACCESS by TCRdb, which kept in-frame rearrangements only. Such tables lose some clones; where checked, under half of the loss comes from unresolved V genes, and the rest has no known cause. V, J and clone size are those of that table, while D and trimming were read from the DNA. A total of 150,000 to 200,000 clones appear in this sample, approximately 86% of them only once. Clones ranked in the top ten supply 2% to 2.5% of the sample.

Sequencing was performed on PBMCs. The clonotype originates from a woman between 18 and 29 years old in good health and CMV-seronegative. Recombination connected TRBV9 to TRBJ1-1; a tentative D match to TRBD1 spans 6 bases. The CDR3 sequence is CASSIVQGVATEAFF. The bases read TGTGCCAGCAGCATAGTACAGGGTGTAGCCACTGAAGCTTTCTTT.